This T cell receptor beta chain came from a study of PD-L1 blockade in urothelial cancer (TCRdb year 2017). With respect to the entire study: All patients started therapy around 2014 and received atezolizumab 1,200 mg intravenously every 3 weeks. Durable clinical benefit was defined as progression-free survival longer than 6 months, and TCR features were also tested against progression-free and overall survival. The study was an exploratory multi-omic analysis of somatic, immune and clinical correlates of response to PD-L1 blockade with atezolizumab in urothelial cancer. Blood samples were analyzed at two time points: 3 weeks after treatment start (second dose) and 6 weeks after treatment start. Twenty-five of 29 patients were males with bladder-origin urothelial cancer, and about 65% of the roughly 30 reported a prior smoking history. Some 29 patients had pretreatment blood TCR-seq, some 25 had at least one posttreatment blood collection, and some 25 had tumor TCR-seq. In the same patients, pretreatment tumors underwent whole exome sequencing and RNA sequencing in addition to TCR sequencing. Roughly nine patients achieved durable clinical benefit and approximately 20 did not. Blood samples yielded a median of about 150,000 T cells and more than 80,000 unique TCRs, with median clonality 0.080. Pretreatment tumor samples and matched peripheral blood, collected serially before and after atezolizumab treatment, underwent TCR sequencing. An ECOG performance status of 0 or 1 was recorded for the patients, and 0 to 3 prior chemotherapy regimens had been received by the patients.

A total of approximately 27 patients with locally advanced or metastatic urothelial carcinoma, treated at Memorial Sloan Kettering on a trial protocol, made up the cohort. Peripheral blood mononuclear cells were collected from each patient pretreatment and during treatment, giving between 1 and 8 total time points per patient. The Qiagen DNeasy Blood extraction kit was used to purify genomic DNA from total PBMCs and from tumor samples. PBMCs were collected pretreatment and during treatment, and were isolated and stored as previously described. Each PCR received spiked-in synthetic TCR analog templates so that absolute template abundance could be estimated from read counts. The immunoSEQ assay was used to amplify TCRbeta CDR3 regions from genomic DNA with bias-controlled V and J gene primers. Sequencing of rearranged TCRbeta segments was performed at approximately 20X coverage. The study's processing was this. Sequencing errors were corrected by clustering, and CDR3s were annotated against IMGT so that V, D and J genes could be assigned. Downstream analyses used only productive TCRbeta rearrangements and left out out-of-frame or stop-codon sequences. Clonality was calculated as one minus the Shannon entropy normalized by the log of the number of unique productive sequences. Clones differing between time points or between blood and tumor were identified by Fisher's exact test with Benjamini-Hochberg correction at adjusted p below 0.01. Held by TCRdb, this immuneACCESS table contains in-frame sequences only and omits some clones. Under half of the omission traces to an unresolved V gene where checked; the cause of the rest is unknown. V, J and clone size derive from that table, while D and trimming were established from the DNA sequence. In this sample the table shows roughly 87,000 clones, around 90% of which occur a single time. The ten largest clones capture 4.5% to 7% of the sample.

A word on this clone: What antigen it recognizes has not been identified. No quality values exist for individual bases; no much larger clone is one base distant.

Broad study findings and their caveats: A pretreatment peripheral blood TCR clonality below the median was linked to improved progression-free and overall survival. Among patients with durable benefit, tumor-associated TCR clones showed greater expansion in peripheral blood 3 weeks after treatment started (n ≈ 21, p = 0.022). Small sample size (n ≈ 30) and many exploratory analyses mean the results are intended to be hypothesis-generating.

The CDR3 has 15 amino acids, counting the end cysteine and phenylalanine. CDR3 DNA is the only sequence kept; it has 45 bases, read in frame from the first base. V is cut by 0 bases and J by 4 bases, and the space between the germline ends is 10 bases. From the germline V gene, CDR1 is SGHDN and CDR2 is FVKESK. Material: PBMCs, obtained around atezolizumab (anti-PD-L1) treatment. The chain employs TRBV14 and TRBJ1-3; confidence is insufficient to name the D gene. This clonotype originated in a woman aged 70-85 years with urothelial cancer. The CDR3 protein sequence reads: CASSQDVGAGNTIYF. The bases are TGTGCCAGCAGCCAAGATGTCGGAGCGGGAAACACCATATATTTT. The full variable domain, with segments outside the CDR3 supplied by the reference TRBV14 and TRBJ1-3 proteins, appears as EAGVTQFPSHSVIEKGQTVTLRCDPISGHDNLYWYRRVMGKEIKFLLHFVKESKQDESGMPNNRFLAERTGGTYSTLKVQPAELEDSGVYFCASSQDVGAGNTIYFGEGSWLTVV.